This is a list of T cell receptor beta chains from one sample in a study of CD8 T cells in ankylosing spondylitis. Each CDR3 protein is one row after TCRdb ran MiXCR on the 5' RACE reads. The data hold under 200,000 distinct CDR3 sequences, with roughly 10% observed a single time. The specimen sequenced was blood, either unsorted or a sorted T cell fraction (not recorded which). The receptors were sampled from a female donor with ankylosing spondylitis or in good health (not recorded which). Both conserved end residues are part of each CDR3. A D gene is named only where the DNA matches it firmly. Where a row states a size, it is once, few, many or the class of an expanded clone; other rows omit it.

clone size | J gene | V gene | D gene | CDR3 protein | CDR3 DNA
many | TRBJ2-7 | TRBV12-3/TRBV12-4 | TRBD2 | CASSIGGLAGVEQYF | TGTGCCAGCAGCATTGGCGGGCTAGCGGGAGTCGAGCAGTACTTC
few | TRBJ2-1 | TRBV2 | - | CASRLGGAGNEQFF | TGTGCCAGCCGTCTTGGGGGAGCGGGTAATGAGCAGTTCTTC
- | TRBJ2-1 | TRBV13 | - | CASIIQGHNEQFF | TGTGCCAGCATCATACAGGGCCACAATGAGCAGTTCTTC
many | TRBJ1-3 | TRBV29-1 | TRBD1 | CSVEIDRDRLGNTIYF | TGCAGCGTTGAAATCGACCGGGACAGGCTAGGAAACACCATATATTTT
- | TRBJ2-3 | TRBV20-1 | - | CCANSLKGDRGTDTQYF | TGCTGTGCAAATAGTCTTAAGGGGGATCGAGGCACAGATACGCAGTATTTT
few | TRBJ1-5 | TRBV12-3/TRBV12-4 | - | CASSSPGGAGQPQLF | TGTGCCAGCAGTTCCCCCGGGGGGGCTGGACAGCCCCAGCTTTTT
- | TRBJ2-2 | TRBV19 | - | CASYGGTGELFF | TGTGCCAGCTACGGAGGGACCGGGGAGCTGTTTTTT
few | TRBJ2-7 | TRBV12-3/TRBV12-4 | - | CASSFVASLSSSYEQYF | TGTGCCAGCAGTTTCGTCGCCTCCCTTTCCAGCTCCTACGAGCAGTACTTC
few | TRBJ2-1 | TRBV11-2 | TRBD1 | CASSTGGTGGLQTYNEQFF | TGTGCCAGCAGCACAGGGGGTACAGGGGGACTCCAAACCTACAATGAGCAGTTCTTC
few | TRBJ1-6 | TRBV7-6 | - | CASSLDLWGNSPLHF | TGTGCCAGCAGCTTGGATCTGTGGGGGAACTCACCCCTCCACTTT
once | TRBJ2-3 | TRBV4-1 | - | CASSQDQGDDTDTQYF | TGCGCCAGCAGCCAAGATCAAGGGGACGACACAGATACGCAGTATTTT
- | TRBJ2-7 | TRBV4-2 | - | CASSLTESGYEQYF | TGTGCCAGCAGCCTGACAGAGAGCGGCTACGAGCAGTACTTC
- | TRBJ2-7 | TRBV10-1 | TRBD2 | CARSTVPSGRYLYEQYF | TGCGCCAGGTCGACAGTTCCTAGCGGGAGATATTTGTACGAGCAGTACTTC
many | TRBJ2-2 | TRBV7-8 | TRBD2 | CASSPPGGTNTGELFF | TGTGCCAGCAGCCCCCCCGGGGGGACGAACACCGGGGAGCTGTTTTTT
- | TRBJ2-1 | TRBV6-2/TRBV6-3 | TRBD2 | CASSYSQREGGIEQFF | TGTGCCAGCAGTTACTCCCAGCGGGAGGGAGGGATTGAGCAGTTCTTC
few | TRBJ2-1 | TRBV10-2 | TRBD2 | CASSETSGRPYNEQFF | TGCGCCAGCAGTGAGACTAGCGGGAGGCCCTACAATGAGCAGTTCTTC
few | TRBJ2-1 | TRBV5-4 | - | CASTHLAGNEQFF | TGTGCCAGCACCCACTTGGCCGGGAATGAGCAGTTCTTC
- | TRBJ2-7 | TRBV15 | - | CATSRDLVTAYEQYF | TGTGCCACCAGCAGAGATTTAGTGACCGCCTACGAGCAGTACTTC
many | TRBJ2-7 | TRBV13 | - | CASSLGLGYEQYF | TGTGCCAGCAGCTTAGGCCTCGGCTACGAGCAGTACTTC
- | TRBJ1-3 | TRBV2 | TRBD1 | CASRGQEGFTIYF | TGTGCCAGCAGGGGACAGGAGGGATTCACCATATATTTT
few | TRBJ2-7 | TRBV9 | - | CASSAEGGASYEQYF | TGTGCCAGCAGCGCCGAAGGAGGGGCGTCCTACGAGCAGTACTTC
many | TRBJ2-7 | TRBV4-3 | - | CASSHGTGSYEQYF | TGCGCCAGCAGCCACGGTACAGGGTCCTACGAGCAGTACTTC
many | TRBJ1-1 | TRBV7-9 | TRBD1 | CASSFTGDGAEAFF | TGTGCCAGCAGCTTCACAGGGGATGGCGCTGAAGCTTTCTTT
many | TRBJ2-7 | TRBV12-3/TRBV12-4 | TRBD2 | CASSLGGGVEQYF | TGTGCCAGCAGTTTGGGCGGGGGGGTCGAGCAGTACTTC
- | TRBJ2-5 | TRBV14 | TRBD2 | CASSGGLAGAQETQYF | TGTGCCAGCAGCGGAGGACTAGCGGGAGCTCAGGAGACCCAGTACTTC
few | TRBJ2-5 | TRBV9 | TRBD2 | CASSPPSGRYLGETQYF | TGTGCCAGCAGCCCGCCCAGCGGGAGGTACTTGGGCGAGACCCAGTACTTC
few | TRBJ2-7 | TRBV20-1 | TRBD2 | CSARGPVSGGYEQYF | TGCAGTGCTAGAGGCCCGGTGAGCGGGGGCTACGAGCAGTACTTC
- | TRBJ1-2 | TRBV20-1 | - | CSAPRPEGYTF | TGCAGTGCACCGAGACCCGAAGGCTACACCTTC
few | TRBJ2-1 | TRBV12-3/TRBV12-4 | - | CARTVLGGTYNEQFF | TGTGCCCGCACGGTCCTCGGGGGCACCTACAATGAGCAGTTCTTC
many | TRBJ2-1 | TRBV12-3/TRBV12-4 | - | CASSPGHEQFF | TGTGCCAGCAGCCCTGGCCATGAGCAGTTCTTC